This TCR beta chain came from a study of OX40 agonist ivuxolimab in advanced cancers. Context from the whole study: Ivuxolimab, which targeted the costimulatory receptor OX40 (CD134), was an agonistic, fully human IgG2 monoclonal antibody. Intravenous ivuxolimab was administered to patients every 2 weeks at six dose levels: 0.01, 0.1, 0.3, 1.5, 3 and 10 mg/kg. Of the approximately 50 dose-escalation patients, hepatocellular carcinoma was present in approximately 20, melanoma in roughly 15, renal cell carcinoma in 9 and head and neck cancer in 9. In the dose-escalation cohort, 70% to 85% of patients were male, and the mean age was approximately 60 years, with a range of roughly 20 to 85. Prior anti-PD-1, anti-PD-L1 or anti-CTLA-4 therapy was permitted, and 30% to 50% of dose-escalation patients had received checkpoint inhibitors. Partial responses occurred in three dose-escalation patients, of whom one had hepatocellular carcinoma and two had cutaneous melanoma. Peripheral TCRbeta sequencing aimed to test whether ivuxolimab altered TCR sequence diversity and caused clonal T-cell expansion. The paper covers the monotherapy dose-escalation part of the phase I ivuxolimab trial, which included N ≈ 52 patients. Results and caveats for the whole study, not just this receptor: After ivuxolimab, CD8+ T cells had more expanded clones than CD4+ T cells on average. Which antigens the clonally expanded peripheral T cells were specific for was not determined. Low levels of normalized T-cell clonal expansion were also seen in some patients who did not respond. Clonal expansion of both CD4+ and CD8+ blood T cells was observed from baseline to week 6 at doses 0.1 to 3.0 mg/kg. In the 0.1-3.0 mg/kg groups, partial responders had among the lowest normalized peripheral clonal expansion, particularly in CD8+ T cells.

The germline V gene encodes CDR1 MGHDK and CDR2 SYGVNS. The CDR3 holds 12 amino acids from the cysteine to the phenylalanine. CDR3 DNA is the only sequence kept; it has 36 bases, read in frame from the first base. V and J lose 8 bases and 0 bases, and a span of 8 bases separates them. For sequencing of the TCRbeta CDR3 region, genomic DNA was extracted from the sorted cells. The immunoSEQ Assay was used to sequence the TCRbeta CDR3 regions. TCRdb stores this immuneACCESS table with in-frame sequences only. Part of the clones is absent; in the studies checked, under half of the shortfall reflects unresolved V genes, and no reason is known for the rest. Counted in this sample were 50,000 to 70,000 clones; around 85% of them appeared once. 0.7% to 0.9% of the sample belongs to the ten largest clones. As for this clone: Its antigen remains undetermined. No qualities accompany the bases; no much larger clone lies one base away.

The trial excluded patients who had a history of autoimmune disease or were on systemic immunosuppression. Peripheral blood for TCR sequencing was drawn from every dose cohort at baseline, at cycle 4 day 1 and at cycle 7 day 1. The samples were drawn from a first-in-human, open-label, multicenter phase I dose-escalation trial of ivuxolimab. Adults with locally advanced or metastatic head and neck squamous cell, hepatocellular, melanoma or renal cell carcinoma were enrolled in the trial. Before TCR sequencing, CD4+ T cells and CD8+ T cells from peripheral blood were sorted into separate populations.

The specimen was CD4+ or CD8+ T cells sorted from blood, collected in a trial of the OX40 agonist ivuxolimab. The sequence links TRBV25-1 to TRBJ2-7; the D gene is perhaps TRBD2, on 5 matching bases. This sequence was found in an adult with an advanced solid tumor such as melanoma, head and neck, liver or kidney cancer. Here the CDR3 is given as CASSRDSYEQYF. The nucleotide sequence reads as follows: TGTGCCAGCTCGAGGGACTCCTACGAGCAGTACTTC.